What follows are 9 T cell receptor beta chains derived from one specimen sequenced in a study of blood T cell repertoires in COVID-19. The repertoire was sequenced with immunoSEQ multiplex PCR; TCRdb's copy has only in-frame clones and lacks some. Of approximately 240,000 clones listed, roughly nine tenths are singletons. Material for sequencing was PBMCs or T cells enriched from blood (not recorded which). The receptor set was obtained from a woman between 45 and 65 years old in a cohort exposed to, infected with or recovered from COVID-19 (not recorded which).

CDR3 amino acids: CATSDPTGNQETQYF. The DNA of the CDR3 is TGTGCCACCAGTGACCCAACAGGGAACCAAGAGACCCAGTACTTC. The gene calls are TRBV24-1 and TRBJ2-5; maybe TRBD1 (6 bases). This CDR3 spans 15 amino acids. The V gene lost 4 bases and the J gene lost 0 bases, with 11 bases spanning the gap. Germline lookup yields CDR1 KGHDR and CDR2 SFDVKD.

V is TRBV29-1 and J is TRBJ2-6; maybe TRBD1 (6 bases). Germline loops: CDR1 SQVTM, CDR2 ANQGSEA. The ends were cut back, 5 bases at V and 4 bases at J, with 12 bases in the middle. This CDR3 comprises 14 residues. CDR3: CSVQAGVGANVLTF. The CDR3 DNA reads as TGCAGCGTTCAAGCAGGGGTCGGGGCCAACGTCCTGACTTTC.

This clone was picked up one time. CDR3 amino acids: CASSRNPGTQTGELFF. The CDR3 nucleotides read TGTGCCAGCAGCAGGAACCCCGGGACTCAAACCGGGGAGCTGTTTTTT. The chain combines TRBV5-5 with TRBJ2-2, with D tentatively TRBD2 (6 bases). The V end was cut by 4 bases, the J end by 5 bases, with 18 bases between. CDR1 and CDR2 from the germline V gene are SGHKS and YYEKEE (reference sequence). The CDR3 has 16 amino acids.

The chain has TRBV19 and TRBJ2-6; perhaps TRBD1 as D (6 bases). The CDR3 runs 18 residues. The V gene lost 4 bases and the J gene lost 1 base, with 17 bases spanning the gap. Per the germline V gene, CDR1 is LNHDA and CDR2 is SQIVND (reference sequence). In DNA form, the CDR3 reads TGTGCCAGTAGTACACAGACAGGCCTGGGGTCTGGGGCCAACGTCCTGACTTTC. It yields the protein CASSTQTGLGSGANVLTF.

The CDR3 DNA reads as TGTGCCAGCAGCTTAGGGGGGGAGGGATCACCCCTCCACTTT. It codes for CASSLGGEGSPLHF. The chain links TRBV7-6 to TRBJ1-6, with D possibly matching TRBD1 (5 bases). This CDR3 contains 14 residues. CDR1 SGHVS and CDR2 FNYEAQ come from the germline V gene. V was pared by 1 base and J by 10 bases, with 11 bases between.

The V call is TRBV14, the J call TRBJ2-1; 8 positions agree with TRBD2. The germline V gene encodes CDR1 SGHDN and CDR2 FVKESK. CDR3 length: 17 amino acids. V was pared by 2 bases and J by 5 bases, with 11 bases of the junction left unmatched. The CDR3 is CASSQLFDGGGNNEQFF. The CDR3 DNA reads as TGTGCCAGCAGCCAATTGTTTGACGGGGGGGGAAACAATGAGCAGTTCTTC.

The CDR3 loop is CASSLSGTSGTEAFF. The CDR3 DNA reads TGCGCCAGCAGCTTGTCCGGGACATCCGGCACTGAAGCTTTCTTT. V and J are TRBV5-1 and TRBJ1-1, with D maybe TRBD1 (6 bases). The germline gives CDR1 SGHRS, CDR2 YFSETQ. The CDR3 is 15 residues long. V was pared by 1 base and J by 4 bases, with 14 bases between.

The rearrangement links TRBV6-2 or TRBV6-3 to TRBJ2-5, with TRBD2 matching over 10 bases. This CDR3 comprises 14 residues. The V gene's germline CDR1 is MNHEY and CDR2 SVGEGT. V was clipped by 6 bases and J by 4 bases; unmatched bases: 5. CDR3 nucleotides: TGTGCCAGCAGGCCTCTAGCGGGGGCAGAGACCCAGTACTTC. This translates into CASRPLAGAETQYF.

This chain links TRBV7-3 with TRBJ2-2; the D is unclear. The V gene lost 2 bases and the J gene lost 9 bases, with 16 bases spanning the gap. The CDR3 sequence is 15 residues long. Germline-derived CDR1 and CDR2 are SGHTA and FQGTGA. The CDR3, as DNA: TGTGCCAGCAGCTTAGCAGGCATCTTCGGTCGGGAGCTGTTTTTT. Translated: CASSLAGIFGRELFF.